The present T cell receptor (beta chain) was sequenced within a study of blood T cells in healthy people across ages. This clonotype has more than one count but fewer than ten. Its specificity is not known. A second PCR of roughly 6 to 12 cycles used a sample-barcoded 5' primer and a J-beta primer mix. Via MiXCR, TCRdb re-called the 5' RACE reads, giving one row per CDR3 protein. The sample has 600,000 to 850,000 distinct CDR3 sequences, more than 20% seen once. Study-wide results and caveats: The study regarded diversity estimates from one million T cells as underestimates.

This CDR3 comprises 12 residues. Germline lookup yields CDR1 SQVTM and CDR2 ANQGSEA. No fewer than 5.5 micrograms of total RNA were isolated from every sample. The same data also contributed to another study, on T cells of mothers and their children.

The J gene is TRBJ2-5, the V gene TRBV29-1; D gene unclear. The tail of the sequence fits TRBJ2-7 better, so the J call may be wrong. This TCR came from a boy between 10 and 17 years old in good health. Sequencing input: blood. The CDR3 protein is CSVEDRRDEQYF. Written as DNA, the CDR3 is TGCAGCGTTGAAGACAGGCGCGACGAGCAGTACTTC.